A selection of T cell receptor beta chains follows, all from one sample in a study of T cells after yellow fever vaccination. TCRdb independently ran MiXCR on the 5' RACE reads; one entry per CDR3 protein. The profile shows 250,000 to 300,000 distinct CDR3 sequences, around 5.2% of them singletons. Sequencing used CD4+ T cells sorted from PBMCs, obtained on the day of the yellow fever booster vaccination. Every receptor here comes from a man aged 18-30 years who received the YFV17D yellow fever vaccine. Each CDR3 is given with its conserved first and last residue. Fields, in order: J gene, clone size, V gene, D gene, CDR3 DNA, CDR3 protein. D genes are given only for firm matches. Where a row states a size, it is once, few, many or the class of an expanded clone; other rows omit it.

j_gene: TRBJ1-6; abundance: few; v_gene: TRBV6-2/TRBV6-3; d_gene: NA; CDR3nt: TGTGCCAGCACCTGGCGAAGGACAGCGTCCCCGGGATCCTATAATTCACCCCTCCACTTT; CDR3aa: CASTWRRTASPGSYNSPLHF
j_gene: TRBJ2-6; abundance: many; v_gene: TRBV6-5; d_gene: NA; CDR3nt: TGTGCCAGCAGTTACTCCCAGGGCTCCGGGGCCAACGTCCTGACTTTC; CDR3aa: CASSYSQGSGANVLTF
j_gene: TRBJ2-7; abundance: many; v_gene: TRBV6-2/TRBV6-3; d_gene: NA; CDR3nt: TGTGCCAGCAGTCGGGGACACCACTACGAGCAGTACTTC; CDR3aa: CASSRGHHYEQYF
j_gene: TRBJ1-2; abundance: NA; v_gene: TRBV7-3; d_gene: TRBD1; CDR3nt: TGTGCCAGCAGCATAACGACAGGGGGCCGGAACTATGGCTACACCTTC; CDR3aa: CASSITTGGRNYGYTF
j_gene: TRBJ2-1; abundance: few; v_gene: TRBV4-3; d_gene: NA; CDR3nt: TGCGCCAGCAGCCAAGAGGGAGGGACATTAATTAATGAGCAGTTCTTC; CDR3aa: CASSQEGGTLINEQFF
j_gene: TRBJ1-1; abundance: few; v_gene: TRBV7-2; d_gene: NA; CDR3nt: TGTGCCAGCAGCTTAGCTTTGCGGCCCCGGCGGACTGAAGCTTTCTTT; CDR3aa: CASSLALRPRRTEAFF
j_gene: TRBJ2-7; abundance: NA; v_gene: TRBV6-2/TRBV6-3; d_gene: NA; CDR3nt: TGTGCCAGCAGTTACCTTCACGGTTTATACGAGCAGTACTTC; CDR3aa: CASSYLHGLYEQYF
j_gene: TRBJ2-3; abundance: many; v_gene: TRBV7-3; d_gene: TRBD1; CDR3nt: TGTGCCAGCAGCGGACAGGGTGGGACAGATACGCAGTATTTT; CDR3aa: CASSGQGGTDTQYF
j_gene: TRBJ1-4; abundance: few; v_gene: TRBV6-7; d_gene: NA; CDR3nt: TGTGCCAGCAGTTTTAAGACGACAACTAATGAAAAACTGTTTTTT; CDR3aa: CASSFKTTTNEKLFF
j_gene: TRBJ2-2; abundance: many; v_gene: TRBV2; d_gene: NA; CDR3nt: TGTGCCAGCAGGACACAGAACACCGGGGAGCTGTTTTTT; CDR3aa: CASRTQNTGELFF
j_gene: TRBJ2-1; abundance: NA; v_gene: TRBV7-2; d_gene: TRBD1; CDR3nt: TGTGCCAGCAGAAGGGGACAGGGGGCGCGGGAGCAGTTCTTC; CDR3aa: CASRRGQGAREQFF
j_gene: TRBJ1-5; abundance: NA; v_gene: TRBV23-1; d_gene: NA; CDR3nt: TGCGCCAGCAGTCAATCATTAACAGGCCTGGGCAATCAGCCCCAGCATTTT; CDR3aa: CASSQSLTGLGNQPQHF
j_gene: TRBJ1-5; abundance: few; v_gene: TRBV20-1; d_gene: NA; CDR3nt: TGCAGTGCTAGAGCAGGGGCAGGTCAGCCCCAGCATTTT; CDR3aa: CSARAGAGQPQHF
j_gene: TRBJ1-1; abundance: NA; v_gene: TRBV30; d_gene: NA; CDR3nt: TGTGCCTGGAAGATGACAGGATGGGGCACTGAAGCTTTCTTT; CDR3aa: CAWKMTGWGTEAFF